The T cell receptor (beta chain) described here comes from a study of molecular identifiers for immune sequencing clone quantification listed by TCRdb under 2018. As for the study more broadly: For a replicate experiment, RNA from around 20,000 or 100,000 naive CD8 T cells was divided into five aliquots, of which four were sequenced. This methods study used CD8 T cells to benchmark TCR RNA copy counting and molecular-identifier clustering-based TCR repertoire sequencing (MIDCIRS).

Study-level results and caveats: About 3.1 recovered TCR RNA copies per cell were obtained by modeling, versus approximately 10 by digital PCR, implying a capture efficiency of approximately 30%. Clones above 20 RNA copies held over 98% of molecules in CMV-specific effector cells but under 1% in naive cells. Spiked-in Jurkat TCR RNA equivalent to a single cell was reported to be detectable even among 750,000 to 1,000,000 naive CD8 T cells. When barcode sub-clustering was not used, chimeric consensus sequences inflated TCR diversity, with chimeras reaching as high as 47%. Highly expanded clone sizes could be underestimated because identical TCR molecules may share a barcode. Spiked-in Jurkat TCR RNA (about ten copies' worth), which is not part of the donor repertoire, was contained in the naive libraries.

Naive CD8 T cell libraries were made from about 20,000 to 1,000,000 sorted cells using 10%, 30% or 50% of purified RNA. Naive CD8 T cells, defined as CD8+CD4-CCR7+CD45RA+, were FACS-sorted into RLT Plus buffer on a BD FACSAria II. Detection sensitivity was tested by spiking Jurkat RNA equal to some 11 TCR copies' worth into samples containing roughly 19,000-1,000,000 naive CD8 T cells. CD8 T cells were enriched with RosetteSep CD8+ T Cell Enrichment Cocktail and Ficoll-Paque, followed by ACK red cell lysis. The CDR3 has 16 amino acids, counting the end cysteine and phenylalanine. Only the CDR3 DNA stays, 48 bases, in frame from base 1. The CDR1 and CDR2 encoded by the germline V gene are MNHEY and SVGAGI. V is clipped by 6 bases and J by 2 bases, and the sequence between their germline boundaries is 19 bases long. This clonotype was detected a few times. The antigen this receptor binds is unknown. Per-nucleotide qualities are absent, and no much larger clonotype sits a single base away.

Preparation of the library involved PCR. TCRdb records NextSeq 500 as the sequencer. Bulk TCR libraries were generated as previously described, with the TCR primers listed in Table S5 used. The Qiagen AllPrep DNA/RNA kit was used to purify total RNA. Before analysis, reads from multiple sequencing runs of the same library were pooled. Concerning the study's data processing: Reads were retained only if the reads had an exact TCR constant sequence, and the retained reads were trimmed to 150 nt and grouped according to their 12-nt molecular barcodes. Reads within each barcode group were sub-clustered using a 15% Levenshtein threshold, and quality-weighted consensus sequences were constructed for each RNA molecule. Non-functional sequences were removed, as were lower-count sequences one edit away from another. Based on a fit of two negative binomial distributions, barcode sub-clusters having less than 20% of the maximum read count were discarded. TCRdb's own reprocessing of the public reads used fastp at Q25 and MiXCR and kept productive beta chains. Entries that share a CDR3 protein sequence are merged under the most common genes and DNA. The V and J calls reflect TCRdb's pipeline rather than the authors' work. Recorded for this sample are about 630,000 distinct CDR3 sequences; over 25% of them occurred a single time. The ten largest clonotypes hold about 0.84% of the sample.

Specimen: naive CD8+ T cells from blood, with Jurkat cell RNA spiked in. Read against the paper, the sample's cell subset or site label means: FACS-sorted CD8+CD4-CCR7+CD45RA+ naive T cells. Rearrangement joined TRBV6-5 to TRBJ1-2; 6 matching bases give a weak D call of TRBD1. The sequence derives from a human donor in good health. Some libraries in this study had Jurkat cell RNA spiked in. The nucleotide sequence is TGTGCCAGCAGCACCCGGTGGGGGCCTCTGAACTATGGCTACACCTTC. It encodes CASSTRWGPLNYGYTF.